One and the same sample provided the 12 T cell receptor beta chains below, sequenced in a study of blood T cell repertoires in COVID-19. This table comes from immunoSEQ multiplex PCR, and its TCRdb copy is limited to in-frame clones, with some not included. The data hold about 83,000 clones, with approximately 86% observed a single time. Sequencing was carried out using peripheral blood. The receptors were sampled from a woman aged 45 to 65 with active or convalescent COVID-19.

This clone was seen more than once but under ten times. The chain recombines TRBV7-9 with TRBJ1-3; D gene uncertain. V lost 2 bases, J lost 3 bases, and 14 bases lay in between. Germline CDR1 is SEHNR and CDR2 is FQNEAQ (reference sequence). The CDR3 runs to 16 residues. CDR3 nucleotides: TGTGCCAGCAGCTTATTCACGACATTTGATGGAAACACCATATATTTT. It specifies CASSLFTTFDGNTIYF.

This CDR3 is CAWSLGFNQPQHF. The CDR3 DNA sequence: TGTGCCTGGAGTCTCGGGTTCAATCAGCCCCAGCATTTT. The V call is TRBV30, the J call TRBJ1-5; D unresolved. This CDR3 comprises 13 residues. V was cut by 2 bases and J by 3 bases, with 8 bases left in between. CDR1 and CDR2 (germline): GTSNPN, SVGIG (reference sequence).

The CDR3, as DNA: TGTGCCTCCTCCCGCCGGGACAGGGGCTCCTACGAGCAGTACTTC. Residues: CASSRRDRGSYEQYF. The rearrangement links TRBV30 to TRBJ2-7; 10 positions agree with TRBD1. The CDR3 spans 15 residues. V lost 7 bases to trimming and J lost 0 bases; unmatched junction nucleotides: 9. CDR1 and CDR2 from the germline V gene are GTSNPN and SVGIG (reference sequence).

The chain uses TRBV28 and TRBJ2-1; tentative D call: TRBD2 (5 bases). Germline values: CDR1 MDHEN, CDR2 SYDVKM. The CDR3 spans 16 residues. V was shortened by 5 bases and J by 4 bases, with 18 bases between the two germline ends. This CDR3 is CASSPRGVEGYNEQFF. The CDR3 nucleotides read TGTGCCAGCAGTCCCCGTGGAGTTGAGGGATACAATGAGCAGTTCTTC. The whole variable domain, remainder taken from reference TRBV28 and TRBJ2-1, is DVKVTQSSRYLVKRTGEKVFLECVQDMDHENMFWYRQDPGLGLRLIYFSYDVKMKEKGDIPEGYSVSREKKERFSLILESASTNQTSMYLCASSPRGVEGYNEQFFGPGTRLTVL.

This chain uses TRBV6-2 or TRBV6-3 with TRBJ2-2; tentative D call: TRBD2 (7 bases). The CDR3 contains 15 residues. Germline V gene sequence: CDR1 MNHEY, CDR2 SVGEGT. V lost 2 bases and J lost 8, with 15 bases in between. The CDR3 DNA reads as TGTGCCAGCAGTTACGGGGGGGCCGGACAAGGGGAGCTGTTTTTT. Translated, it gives CASSYGGAGQGELFF.

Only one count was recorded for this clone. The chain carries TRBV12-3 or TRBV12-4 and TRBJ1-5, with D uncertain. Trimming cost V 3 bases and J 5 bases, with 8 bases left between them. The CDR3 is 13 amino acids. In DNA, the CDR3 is TGTGCCAGCAGTTTTTTGCGGGATCAGCCCCAGCATTTT. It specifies CASSFLRDQPQHF.

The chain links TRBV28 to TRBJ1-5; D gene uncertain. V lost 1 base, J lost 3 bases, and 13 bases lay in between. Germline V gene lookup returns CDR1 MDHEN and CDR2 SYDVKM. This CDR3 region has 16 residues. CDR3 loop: CASSLLNGDLNQPQHF. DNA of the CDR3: TGTGCCAGCAGTTTATTGAACGGAGATCTCAATCAGCCCCAGCATTTT.

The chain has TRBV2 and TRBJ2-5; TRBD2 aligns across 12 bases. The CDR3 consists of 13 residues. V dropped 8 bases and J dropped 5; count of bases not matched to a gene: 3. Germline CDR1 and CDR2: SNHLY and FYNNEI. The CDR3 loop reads CASRLAGAETQYF. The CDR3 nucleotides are TGTGCCAGCCGACTAGCGGGGGCGGAGACCCAGTACTTC.

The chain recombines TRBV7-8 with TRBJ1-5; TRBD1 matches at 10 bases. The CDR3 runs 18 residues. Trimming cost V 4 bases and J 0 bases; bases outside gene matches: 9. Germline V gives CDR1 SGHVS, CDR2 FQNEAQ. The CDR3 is CASSSPGQGSLSNQPQHF. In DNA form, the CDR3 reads TGTGCCAGCAGCTCCCCGGGACAGGGGTCCCTTAGCAATCAGCCCCAGCATTTT.

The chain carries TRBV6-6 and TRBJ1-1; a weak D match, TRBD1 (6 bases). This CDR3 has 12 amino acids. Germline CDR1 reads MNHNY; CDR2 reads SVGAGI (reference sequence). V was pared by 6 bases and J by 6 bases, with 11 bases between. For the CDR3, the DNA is TGTGCCAGCAGACGGGACATCGCTGAAGCTTTCTTT. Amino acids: CASRRDIAEAFF.

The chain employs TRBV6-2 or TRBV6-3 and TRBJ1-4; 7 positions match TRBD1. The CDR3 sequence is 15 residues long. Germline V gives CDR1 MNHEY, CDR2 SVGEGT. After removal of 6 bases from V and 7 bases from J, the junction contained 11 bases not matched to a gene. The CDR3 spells CASSTRGRGREKLFF. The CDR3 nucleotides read TGTGCCAGCAGCACCCGAGGAAGGGGGCGTGAAAAACTGTTTTTT.

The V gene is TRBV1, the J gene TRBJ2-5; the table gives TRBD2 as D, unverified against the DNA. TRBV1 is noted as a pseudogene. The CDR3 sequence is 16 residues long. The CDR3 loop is CTSSRESGGFQETQYF. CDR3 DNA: TGCACCAGCAGCCGGGAGAGCGGGGGGTTCCAAGAGACCCAGTACTTC.